This TCR beta chain is drawn from a study of PD-1 blockade in classical Hodgkin lymphoma. Germline V gives CDR1 SGHRS, CDR2 YFSETQ. The trim removed 7 bases at V and 11 bases at J, leaving 12 bases unmatched. CDR3 length equals 13 residues. Study conclusions and caveats: The study found complete responders had baseline diversity similar to newly diagnosed patients. In CD4+ cells, TCR diversity went up significantly by C4D1, but in CD8+ cells it did not. Reported findings placed baseline TCR diversity lower in newly diagnosed patients (compared with healthy donors).

The method was immunoSEQ multiplex PCR; TCRdb's version includes in-frame clones alone and lacks a portion of them. The data hold tens of thousands of clones, with almost 85% observed a single time. About this clone itself: Its antigen is as yet unknown.

Time point reported: cycle 4 day 1 (C4D1), after more than five weeks of nivolumab. Relapses following autologous stem cell transplantation were seen in all patients, with brentuximab vedotin exposure varying. This sequence originates from a human donor with classical Hodgkin lymphoma. This specimen was peripheral blood mononuclear cells (PBMCs), taken before the fourth cycle of nivolumab. This rearrangement joins TRBV5-1 to TRBJ2-3, with TRBD2 identical over 8 bases. Here the CDR3 reads CASGGSGGTGQYF. DNA for the CDR3: TGCGCCAGCGGAGGGAGCGGGGGCACCGGGCAGTATTTT.